This T cell receptor (beta chain) derives from a study of blood T cell repertoires in COVID-19. The CDR3 contains 12 residues. V was pared by 3 bases and J by 7 bases, with 7 bases between. Only in-frame clones appear in the TCRdb table, and some are missing; sequencing was by immunoSEQ multiplex PCR. Of under 250,000 clones in the sample, roughly 82% were seen once. The TCR was taken from a human donor in a cohort sampled during active COVID-19. This chain uses TRBV12-3 or TRBV12-4 with TRBJ1-5; D not resolved. Material: peripheral blood. CDR3 protein: CASSLEYQPQHF. CDR3 coding DNA: TGTGCCAGCAGTTTGGAGTACCAGCCCCAGCATTTT.